Listed below are T cell receptor beta chains from one sample, sequenced in a study of Graves' ophthalmopathy and Graves' hyperthyroidism. Each CDR3 protein is one row after TCRdb ran MiXCR on the multiplex PCR reads. The sample has 450,000 or so distinct CDR3 sequences, 14% seen once. Material for sequencing was blood. The receptor set was obtained from a young woman with Graves' ophthalmopathy. Each CDR3 is given with its conserved first and last residue. A D gene is named only where the DNA matches it firmly. Some rows have no size entry. The others give once, few or many, or a class for an expanded clone.

CDR3 length,clone size,D gene,V gene,J gene,CDR3 protein,CDR3 DNA
17,few,TRBD1,TRBV5-1,TRBJ1-2,CASSLSRGPQGNSGYTF,TGCGCCAGCAGCTTATCGAGGGGGCCCCAGGGTAATTCTGGCTACACCTTC
11,few,-,TRBV11-2,TRBJ2-2,CASSFRGELFF,TGTGCCAGCAGCTTCCGCGGGGAGCTGTTTTTT
18,-,-,TRBV25-1,TRBJ1-5,CASSEYGCGGYSNQPQHF,TGTGCCAGCAGTGAATATGGATGCGGGGGGTATAGCAATCAGCCCCAGCATTTT
14,few,TRBD1,TRBV29-1,TRBJ2-7,CSVAGTGLNYEQYF,TGCAGCGTGGCAGGGACAGGGCTTAACTACGAGCAGTACTTC
18,many,TRBD2,TRBV11-1,TRBJ2-7,CASSSGLAGRSRDYKQYF,TGTGCCAGCAGCTCGGGACTAGCGGGACGATCAAGGGACTACAAGCAGTACTTC
11,-,-,TRBV2,TRBJ2-7,CASQSLQAWNF,TGTGCCAGCCAAAGCCTACAGGCATGGAACTTC
16,many,TRBD1,TRBV7-2,TRBJ1-6,CASSLGGQPYNSPLHF,TGTGCCAGCAGCTTAGGGGGACAGCCCTATAATTCACCCCTCCACTTT
16,many,-,TRBV19,TRBJ1-1,CASSRESGQPNTEAFF,TGTGCCAGTAGTCGGGAGTCTGGACAGCCGAACACTGAAGCTTTCTTT
18,many,-,TRBV18,TRBJ2-6,CASSPTINSFSGANVLTF,TGTGCCAGCTCACCAACTATCAACAGCTTTTCTGGGGCCAACGTCCTGACTTTC
17,-,-,TRBV12-3/TRBV12-4,TRBJ1-1,CASSPTGTGIWGTEAFF,TGTGCCAGCAGTCCTACAGGGACCGGCATATGGGGCACTGAAGCTTTCTTT
15,many,-,TRBV29-1,TRBJ2-7,CSVEDHDKRGDEQYF,TGCAGCGTTGAAGATCACGACAAGAGGGGGGACGAGCAGTACTTC
14,many,-,TRBV20-1,TRBJ1-1,CSARGVTDNTEAFF,TGCAGTGCTAGAGGGGTGACGGACAACACTGAAGCTTTCTTT
15,many,-,TRBV6-1,TRBJ2-4,CASSSNRVAKNIQYF,TGTGCCAGCAGTAGCAACAGGGTGGCCAAAAACATTCAGTACTTC
16,many,-,TRBV4-2,TRBJ2-5,CASSQETLRMAETQYF,TGTGCCAGCAGCCAAGAAACCCTTCGGATGGCAGAGACCCAGTACTTC
16,many,-,TRBV4-1,TRBJ1-5,CASSKRASRSNQPQHF,TGCGCCAGCAGCAAGCGGGCCTCAAGGAGCAATCAGCCCCAGCATTTT
13,few,-,TRBV4-2,TRBJ1-2,CASYDSQNYGYTF,TGTGCCTCCTACGACAGCCAGAACTATGGCTACACCTTC
15,many,-,TRBV12-3/TRBV12-4,TRBJ2-7,CASSPGWEDTYEQYF,TGTGCCAGCAGTCCTGGGTGGGAAGATACCTACGAGCAGTACTTC
12,many,-,TRBV28,TRBJ1-2,CASSQGVYGYTF,TGTGCCAGCAGTCAGGGAGTCTATGGCTACACCTTC
15,many,-,TRBV15,TRBJ2-7,CATSRQAGNPYEQYF,TGTGCCACCAGCAGACAGGCCGGGAACCCCTACGAGCAGTACTTC
14,few,-,TRBV11-2,TRBJ2-2,CASRVGGYTGELFF,TGTGCCAGCAGGGTGGGCGGGTACACCGGGGAGCTGTTTTTT
16,-,-,TRBV5-1,TRBJ1-1,CASSLRIVEGGTEAFF,TGCGCCAGCAGCTTACGTATCGTGGAGGGAGGAACTGAAGCTTTCTTT
15,few,-,TRBV4-3,TRBJ1-3,CASSQDWASGNTIYF,TGCGCCAGCAGCCAAGATTGGGCTTCTGGAAACACCATATATTTT
17,many,TRBD2,TRBV28,TRBJ2-7,CASSLVPGSGGTYEQYF,TGTGCCAGCAGTTTAGTCCCCGGTAGCGGGGGGACCTACGAGCAGTACTTC
15,many,TRBD1,TRBV6-5,TRBJ2-7,CASSYGGTGNYEQYF,TGTGCCAGCAGTTACGGCGGGACAGGGAACTACGAGCAGTACTTC
15,many,TRBD2,TRBV20-1,TRBJ2-7,CSAPPTSGRIYEQYF,TGCAGTGCTCCCCCGACTAGCGGGAGGATCTACGAGCAGTACTTC
20,many,-,TRBV20-1,TRBJ1-6,CSAHWSNFGGALSYNSPLHF,TGCAGTGCCCACTGGTCGAACTTTGGAGGGGCGCTCTCCTATAATTCACCCCTCCACTTT
15,many,-,TRBV28,TRBJ1-1,CASSLHQGLGTEAFF,TGTGCCAGCAGCCTCCACCAGGGGCTAGGCACTGAAGCTTTCTTT
14,many,-,TRBV12-3/TRBV12-4,TRBJ2-7,CASSSTDTSYEQYF,TGTGCCAGCAGTTCCACGGACACCTCCTACGAGCAGTACTTC
15,-,TRBD1,TRBV24-1,TRBJ2-5,CATSDLGQGRETQYF,TGTGCCACCAGTGATTTGGGACAGGGCCGAGAGACCCAGTACTTC
15,many,-,TRBV6-1,TRBJ2-4,CASNKEILTKNIQYF,TGTGCCAGCAATAAGGAAATCTTAACTAAAAACATTCAGTACTTC
13,-,-,TRBV6-1,TRBJ1-2,CASSSRDTRSYTF,TGTGCCAGCAGTAGCCGGGACACGAGGAGCTACACCTTC
13,many,-,TRBV20-1,TRBJ2-2,CSARAHGAGELFF,TGCAGTGCTAGAGCTCATGGGGCCGGGGAGCTGTTTTTT
15,-,TRBD1,TRBV10-1,TRBJ1-5,CASTPDRVKWQPQHF,TGCGCCAGCACCCCGGACAGGGTCAAATGGCAGCCCCAGCATTTT
18,many,-,TRBV6-5,TRBJ1-6,CASSYGAELLSGDSPPHF,TGTGCCAGCAGTTATGGGGCAGAACTCCTTAGCGGTGATTCACCCCCCCACTTT
15,many,-,TRBV7-2,TRBJ2-5,CASSLAPGPEETQYF,TGTGCCAGCAGCTTAGCCCCAGGGCCGGAAGAGACCCAGTACTTC
13,-,-,TRBV4-1,TRBJ1-2,CASSQDRVSGYSF,TGCGCCAGCAGCCAAGACAGGGTCTCCGGCTACAGCTTC
20,many,TRBD2,TRBV12-3/TRBV12-4,TRBJ2-5,CASSLMASGRFEHGKETQYF,TGTGCCAGCAGTTTAATGGCCAGCGGGAGATTTGAACATGGCAAGGAGACCCAGTACTTC
18,many,-,TRBV5-1,TRBJ2-2,CASRQDGGVRLGAGELFF,TGCGCCAGCAGACAAGACGGCGGGGTCCGCTTGGGGGCCGGGGAGCTGTTTTTT
13,few,-,TRBV11-2,TRBJ1-6,CASNHAGISPLHF,TGTGCCAGCAACCACGCGGGCATCTCACCCCTCCACTTT
14,many,-,TRBV10-3,TRBJ2-5,CAISESSGQETQYF,TGTGCCATCAGTGAAAGTAGCGGCCAAGAGACCCAGTACTTC
14,many,-,TRBV9,TRBJ1-1,CASSVESTNTEAFF,TGTGCCAGCAGCGTAGAAAGCACGAACACTGAAGCTTTCTTT
13,many,-,TRBV19,TRBJ1-5,CASSIGENQPQHF,TGTGCCAGTAGTATAGGGGAAAATCAGCCCCAGCATTTT